The 7 T cell receptor beta chains presented below share a single source sample, sequenced in a study of CD8 T cells in Susac syndrome (dated by TCRdb to about 2019). Receptor libraries were prepared by the immunoSEQ multiplex PCR assay. RNA was extracted using the RNeasy kit, and roughly 0.5 to 1 ug of the RNA was reverse transcribed with random hexamers. TCRdb passed the public sequencing reads through fastp at Q25 and MiXCR, retaining productive beta sequences. Entries that share a CDR3 protein sequence are merged under the most common genes and DNA. Recorded for this sample are approximately 100,000 distinct CDR3 sequences; roughly 91% of them occurred a single time. Jointly, the top ten make up over 0.12% of the sample. Sequenced: CD4+ T cells from PBMCs. The receptors come from a human donor in good health.

This clonotype has only a few counts. The chain has TRBV2 and TRBJ1-1; D is ambiguous. Germline CDR1 and CDR2: SNHLY and FYNNEI. This CDR3 contains 11 residues. V was shortened by 5 bases and J by 8 bases, with 9 bases between the two germline ends. The CDR3 nucleotides are TGTGCCAGCAGTCGGACGGAGGAAGCTTTCTTT. Residues: CASSRTEEAFF.

The chain combines TRBV2 with TRBJ2-5; D possibly uses TRBD1 or TRBD2 (5 bases each). With 10 bases removed from V and 2 bases from J, the gap between germline ends came to 17 bases. CDR1 is SNHLY and CDR2 is FYNNEI in the germline V gene. The CDR3 covers 14 residues. CDR3 coding DNA: TGTGCCACGTCCCGGGACCTGGGGCAAGAGACCCAGTACTTC. This sequence encodes CATSRDLGQETQYF.

The V call is TRBV7-8, the J call TRBJ2-5; no clear D. The V and J ends lost 3 bases and 2 bases respectively, with 7 bases between them. Germline V gene data show CDR1 as SGHVS and CDR2 as FQNEAQ. The CDR3 loop spans 13 amino acids. CDR3 nucleotides: TGTGCCAGCAGCTTTAGCCGTCAAGAGACCCAGTACTTC. This encodes CASSFSRQETQYF.

The chain has TRBV5-1 and TRBJ2-6; 9 bases fit TRBD1. Germline V gene data show CDR1 as SGHRS and CDR2 as YFSETQ. The CDR3 has 21 amino acids. The V gene end was trimmed by 4 bases and the J gene end by 0 bases; junction bases not matched to a gene: 17. The CDR3 sequence is CASSLPVVGQGRGSGANVLTF. The CDR3 nucleotides are TGCGCCAGCAGCCTACCCGTCGTGGGACAGGGACGAGGCTCTGGGGCCAACGTCCTGACTTTC.

The V gene is TRBV9, the J gene TRBJ1-1; 10 positions match TRBD1. This CDR3 is 16 amino acids long. V lost 0 bases, J lost 4 bases, and 6 bases stayed unmatched. CDR1 is SGDLS and CDR2 is YYNGEE in the germline V gene. The CDR3 DNA sequence: TGTGCCAGCAGCGTAGCTTCGAGGACAGGGGGCACTGAAGCTTTCTTT. Translation gives CASSVASRTGGTEAFF.

This clonotype was found a few times. The V call is TRBV12-3 or TRBV12-4, the J call TRBJ1-2; D is unclear. The CDR3 runs to 14 residues. Deletions cut 3 bases from V and 7 bases from J, with 15 bases between. The CDR3 DNA is TGTGCCAGCAGTTTTCTACACGGGTTTGGTGGCTACACCTTC. Translated, it gives CASSFLHGFGGYTF.

V is TRBV6-5 and J is TRBJ2-6; D is unresolved. The CDR3 is 16 amino acids. Germline V gives CDR1 MNHEY, CDR2 SVGAGI. Trimming cost V 2 bases and J 0 bases, with 8 bases left between them. This CDR3 reads CASSYTKFSGANVLTF. For the CDR3, the DNA is TGTGCCAGCAGTTACACGAAGTTCTCTGGGGCCAACGTCCTGACTTTC.